These 20 T cell receptor beta chains came from one sample sequenced in a study of blood T cell repertoires in COVID-19. TCRdb's copy holds only in-frame clones and misses some; the assay was immunoSEQ multiplex PCR. The data contain more than 300,000 clones, more than 70% of them singletons. Material: peripheral blood. The receptors were gathered from a woman in her 30s with COVID-19, enrolled during active disease.

This chain connects TRBV4-2 to TRBJ2-1; TRBD2 matches 7 bases. The germline CDR1 and CDR2 sequences are LGHNA and YNFKEQ. This CDR3 region has 14 residues. The J segment lost 8 bases and the V segment lost 0 bases, leaving 4 bases of the junction unmatched. The CDR3 region has the DNA TGTGCCAGCAGCCAAGATAAGCTAGCGGATGAGCAGTTCTTC. Amino acids: CASSQDKLADEQFF.

With respect to this clone: The same CDR3 arises from other DNA sequences in this sample as well. V and J are TRBV9 and TRBJ1-5; a weak D match, TRBD1 (5 bases). The ends were cut back, 2 bases at V and 4 bases at J, with 10 bases in the middle. Looked up from germline, CDR1 is SGDLS and CDR2 is YYNGEE. This CDR3 is 14 amino acids long. The CDR3 DNA reads as TGTGCCAGCAGCGTCGGGGACTCGAATCAGCCCCAGCATTTT. Translating gives CASSVGDSNQPQHF.

The rearrangement links TRBV5-8 to TRBJ1-4; weak D call: TRBD1 (5 bases). Germline CDR1 and CDR2: SGHTS and YDEGEE. The CDR3 is 14 residues long. The V end lost 3 bases, the J end lost 4 bases, and 10 bases lay between the germline ends. The CDR3 reads CASSWGGINEKLFF. CDR3 sequence (DNA): TGTGCCAGCAGCTGGGGGGGGATTAATGAAAAACTGTTTTTT.

Points on this clone: An end of the junction does not agree with germline; a read error may underlie this. This chain connects TRBV29-1 to TRBJ2-1, with 7 bases lining up with TRBD2. The V gene's germline CDR1 is SQVTM and CDR2 ANQGSEA. The CDR3 totals 17 residues. In nucleotides, the CDR3 is TGCAGCGTCGAAGGACTAGGTGAGGAGCCCCTTTACAATGAGCAGTTCTTC. Translation gives CSVEGLGEEPLYNEQFF.

The chain links TRBV30 to TRBJ2-2; 8 bases are shared with TRBD2. In germline, CDR1 is GTSNPN, CDR2 SVGIG (reference sequence). CDR3 length: 14 residues. The trim removed 2 bases at V and 5 bases at J, leaving 4 bases unmatched. In nucleotides, the CDR3 is TGTGCCTGGAGTAGCGGGAGCCCGACCGGGGAGCTGTTTTTT. Its protein product is CAWSSGSPTGELFF.

DNA for the CDR3: TGTGCCTGGAGAGGGTCAGGGCTTGGAAACACCATATATTTT. This codes for CAWRGSGLGNTIYF. The chain employs TRBV30 and TRBJ1-3; possible D gene TRBD1, 5 bases. The V and J ends lost 3 bases and 3 bases respectively, with 12 bases between them. The germline CDR1 and CDR2 sequences are GTSNPN and SVGIG (reference sequence). This CDR3 has 14 amino acids.

Points on this clone: This sample also contains other DNA sequences that code for the same CDR3. The V gene is TRBV28, the J gene TRBJ2-7; 8 bases agree with TRBD1. This CDR3 spans 14 amino acids. V gave up 4 bases and J gave up 2 bases; unmatched junction bases: 4. Germline V gene sequence: CDR1 MDHEN, CDR2 SYDVKM. This CDR3 is CASSSGTGAYEQYF. The CDR3 coding sequence is TGTGCCAGCAGTTCTGGGACAGGCGCCTACGAGCAGTACTTC.

This clone was seen a few times. V usage is TRBV2 and J usage is TRBJ2-1; the match to TRBD2 covers 9 bases. Germline V CDR1 and CDR2: SNHLY, FYNNEI. Trimming cost V 7 bases and J 6 bases; bases outside gene matches: 13. CDR3 length: 16 residues. For the CDR3, the DNA is TGTGCCAGCACTGGTGAAGTGGGACTAGCCCCCAATGAGCAGTTCTTC. It encodes CASTGEVGLAPNEQFF. Supplemented by reference TRBV2 and TRBJ2-1, the full variable domain reads EPEVTQTPSHQVTQMGQEVILRCVPISNHLYFYWYRQILGQKVEFLVSFYNNEISEKSEIFDDQFSVERPDGSNFTLKIRSTKLEDSAMYFCASTGEVGLAPNEQFFGPGTRLTVL.

The V gene is TRBV7-2, the J gene TRBJ2-3; a weak D match, TRBD2 (5 bases). The CDR3 is 14 residues long. Germline V gene sequence: CDR1 SGHTA, CDR2 FQGNSA. The V gene lost 3 bases and the J gene lost 1 base, with 8 bases spanning the gap. CDR3 DNA sequence: TGTGCCAGCAGCTTGGACGGGGGCACAGATACGCAGTATTTT. Protein sequence: CASSLDGGTDTQYF.

The V gene is TRBV4-1, the J gene TRBJ1-5, with TRBD1 identical over 8 bases. The V and J ends lost 5 bases and 4 bases, in that order; junction bases with no gene match: 7. The CDR3 spans 15 residues. CDR1 is MGHRA and CDR2 is YSYEKL in the germline V gene. CDR3 residues: CASSSYRGRNQPQHF. The CDR3 DNA sequence: TGCGCCAGCAGCTCATACAGGGGGAGGAATCAGCCCCAGCATTTT.

V and J are TRBV28 and TRBJ2-7, with 8 bases matching TRBD1. Germline CDR1 and CDR2: MDHEN and SYDVKM. The CDR3 totals 15 residues. V was clipped by 7 bases and J by 6 bases; unmatched bases: 14. Here the CDR3 DNA reads TGTGCCAGCACCCTCGGGACAGGATTTGATCGCGAGCAGTACTTC. It codes for CASTLGTGFDREQYF.

This chain connects TRBV28 to TRBJ1-2; D is ambiguous. CDR1 and CDR2 from the germline V gene are MDHEN and SYDVKM. V lost 6 bases and J 2 bases, leaving 16 bases between the germline ends. The CDR3 spans 15 residues. The DNA of the CDR3 is TGTGCCAGCAGCCCTACAGATTCCATCAACTATGGCTACACCTTC. This gives the protein CASSPTDSINYGYTF.

The chain joins TRBV14 to TRBJ2-5, with 8 bases fitting TRBD1. The junction had 5 bases not matched to a gene; V was cut back by 0 bases and J by 5 bases. CDR1 SGHDN and CDR2 FVKESK come from the germline V gene. The CDR3 consists of 15 residues. In nucleotides, the CDR3 is TGTGCCAGCAGCCAAGACAGGGGGCGCTTGGAGACCCAGTACTTC. Its protein product is CASSQDRGRLETQYF.

The chain recombines TRBV18 with TRBJ2-1, with 14 bases that match TRBD2. The trim removed 0 bases at V and 5 bases at J, leaving 6 bases unmatched. This CDR3 region has 18 residues. Germline loops: CDR1 KGHSH, CDR2 LQKENI. The CDR3 DNA sequence: TGTGCCAGCTCACCACCGTTCGGGACTAGCGGGAGTGACAATGAGCAGTTCTTC. Its protein is CASSPPFGTSGSDNEQFF.

The rearrangement links TRBV30 to TRBJ1-2; 8 bases match TRBD1. Trimming cost V 7 bases and J 3 bases; bases outside gene matches: 10. Germline loops: CDR1 GTSNPN, CDR2 SVGIG (reference sequence). The CDR3 spans 14 residues. The CDR3, as DNA: TGTGCCTACCAGGGGGCGTATAGCGACTATGGCTACACCTTC. Amino acid sequence: CAYQGAYSDYGYTF.

The CDR3 spells CASSLGQSYEQYF. CDR3 DNA sequence: TGTGCCAGCAGTTTGGGACAGTCCTACGAGCAGTACTTC. The rearrangement links TRBV11-1 to TRBJ2-7; TRBD1 matches 7 bases. V shed 6 bases, J shed 1 base, and the junction held 3 bases outside the gene matches. Germline values: CDR1 SGHAT, CDR2 FQDESV (reference sequence). CDR3 length equals 13 residues.

The chain carries TRBV5-5 and TRBJ1-2, with D possibly being TRBD1 (5 bases). The V gene lost 5 bases and the J gene lost 8 bases, with 16 bases spanning the gap. CDR1 SGHKS and CDR2 YYEKEE come from the germline V gene (reference sequence). The CDR3 runs to 13 residues. The CDR3 is CASSLLVHRGYTF. CDR3 DNA sequence: TGTGCCAGCAGTCTGCTAGTTCACAGGGGCTACACCTTC.

The rearrangement joins TRBV5-1 to TRBJ2-7; D perhaps matches TRBD1 (5 bases). In germline, CDR1 is SGHRS, CDR2 YFSETQ. The CDR3 runs 14 residues. V lost 3 bases and J lost 2, with 12 bases in between. The CDR3 region has the DNA TGCGCCAGCAGCTCCTCCGGCAGGGCCTACGAGCAGTACTTC. This translates into CASSSSGRAYEQYF.

This chain connects TRBV4-1 to TRBJ2-7, with D possibly matching TRBD2 (6 bases). The germline V and J ends were trimmed by 8 bases and 0 bases, with 11 bases remaining between them. Germline V gene sequence: CDR1 MGHRA, CDR2 YSYEKL. The CDR3 extends over 13 amino acids. The DNA for the CDR3 is TGCGCCAGCCGGGACTGGAGCTCCTACGAGCAGTACTTC. Translating gives CASRDWSSYEQYF.

The V and J genes are TRBV4-3 and TRBJ2-2; 12 nucleotides line up with TRBD2. The V gene end was trimmed by 1 base and the J gene end by 7 bases; junction bases not matched to a gene: 1. Germline lookup yields CDR1 LGHNA and CDR2 YSLEER. The CDR3 is 15 residues long. Written as DNA, the CDR3 is TGCGCCAGCAGCCAAGGACTAGCGGGAGTCGGGGAGCTGTTTTTT. Amino acids: CASSQGLAGVGELFF.